The clone carrying this T cell receptor beta chain was seen only once. Its antigen is currently unknown. This sample is drawn from a study of cytomegalovirus exposure and HLA in healthy donors. Sequencing used immunoSEQ multiplex PCR; TCRdb keeps in-frame clones, though not all of them. Found here are some 340,000 clones, about 85% of them singletons; the top ten hold 1% to 1.5%. General study results and limits: Cytomegalovirus-associated TCR beta chains were listed, numbering 150 to 200. First-cohort TCR clusters tended to co-occur in the approximately 110 validation repertoires, a later analysis found.

The CDR3 runs to 18 residues. V shed 4 bases and J 4 bases; nucleotides not matched to a gene: 18. Germline V gene sequence: CDR1 SEHNR, CDR2 FQNEAQ (reference sequence). The origin of this receptor is a woman in her 30s in good health and CMV-seropositive. The rearrangement joins TRBV7-9 to TRBJ2-7; 8 nucleotides align to TRBD1. Sequenced material: PBMCs. This CDR3 reads CASSSPRASDRVTYEQYF. CDR3 nucleotides: TGTGCCAGCAGCTCTCCTCGCGCGTCGGACAGGGTCACTTACGAGCAGTACTTC.